Listed below are T cell receptor beta chains from one sample, sequenced in a study of molecular identifiers for immune sequencing clone quantification. TCRdb fed the PCR reads into MiXCR, producing one record per CDR3 protein. The table records roughly 630,000 distinct CDR3 sequences, about 25% of them present only once. The source material was naive CD8+ T cells from blood, with Jurkat cell RNA spiked in. Receptor source: a human donor in good health. Some libraries in this study had Jurkat cell RNA spiked in. CDR3s include the opening cysteine and the closing phenylalanine or tryptophan. A D gene is named only where the DNA matches it firmly. Rows give clone size only sometimes, using once, few, many, or a class for an expanded clone.

TRBJ1-5	TRBV10-3	TRBD1	many	TGTGCCGTCGGGACAGGGGTTGGAGTCAATCAGCCCCAGCATTTT	CAVGTGVGVNQPQHF
TRBJ1-1	TRBV19	-	-	TGTGCCAGTAGTAGAATAGGAGACACTGAAGCTTTCTTT	CASSRIGDTEAFF
TRBJ2-7	TRBV3-1	-	-	TGTGCCAGCAGCCAATACATAGGGGCCGAGCAGTACTTC	CASSQYIGAEQYF
TRBJ1-1	TRBV7-9	-	many	TGTGCCAGCAGCTTAGGAGCTTTCTTT	CASSLGAFF
TRBJ2-2	TRBV9	TRBD2	-	TGTGCCAGCAGCCTCTCGGGACTAGCGGGAGGTTATGCCGGGGAGCTGTTTTTT	CASSLSGLAGGYAGELFF
TRBJ2-6	TRBV13	TRBD1	-	TGTGCCAGCAGCTTCGAGGGGTCGGGGACAGGGTCGAAGGGGGCCAACGTCCTGACTTTC	CASSFEGSGTGSKGANVLTF
TRBJ2-2	TRBV4-3	-	few	TGCGCCAGCAGCCAAGGGTTCAGGGGCACCGGGGAGCTGTTTTTT	CASSQGFRGTGELFF
TRBJ2-3	TRBV29-1	TRBD2	many	TGCAGCGTTGAGCGGGAGGGCCTCACAGATACGCAGTATTTT	CSVEREGLTDTQYF
TRBJ2-3	TRBV14	-	many	TGTGCCAGCAGCCAAACCAGGGCAGATACGCAGTATTTT	CASSQTRADTQYF
TRBJ2-2	TRBV5-1	-	many	TGCGCCAGCAGCTCAATGGACAGGAACACCGGGGAGCTGTTTTTT	CASSSMDRNTGELFF
TRBJ2-3	TRBV24-1	TRBD2	-	TGTGCCACCAGGGGGGACTACCAGCCATGCACAGATACGCCGTATTTT	CATRGDYQPCTDTPYF
TRBJ2-1	TRBV4-1	-	many	TGCGCCAGCAGCCAAGATGGGATGGGGCAGTTCTTC	CASSQDGMGQFF
TRBJ1-5	TRBV21-1	-	many	TGTGCCAGCAGAAGACAGAGGGGCGCCTATAGCAATCAGCCCCAGCATTTT	CASRRQRGAYSNQPQHF
TRBJ2-2	TRBV7-6	-	-	TGTGCCAGCAGCTTAGTAGATTTTACCGGGGAGCTGTTTTTT	CASSLVDFTGELFF
TRBJ2-2	TRBV9	-	-	TGTGCCAGCAGCGGGGATATCAACACCGGGGAGCTGTTTTTT	CASSGDINTGELFF
TRBJ2-1	TRBV29-1	-	-	TGCAGCGCCTTGGACATATACAATGAGCAGTTCTTC	CSALDIYNEQFF
TRBJ1-2	TRBV4-1	-	many	TGCGCCAGCAGCCAAGATCTATGGGCGGAAGGGGCGCCTCTATATGGCTACACCTTC	CASSQDLWAEGAPLYGYTF
TRBJ2-3	TRBV27	-	-	TGTGCCAGCAGTTTGAGCTTCCCGATGACAGATACGCAGTATTTT	CASSLSFPMTDTQYF
TRBJ2-2	TRBV10-3	-	once	TGTGCCATCCAAATGTCCCACTCCCAGAACACCGGGGAGCTGTTTTTT	CAIQMSHSQNTGELFF
TRBJ2-2	TRBV12-3/TRBV12-4	-	-	TGTGCCAGCAGTTTACTCGGAGCCGGGGGTATCACCGGGGAGCTGTTTTTT	CASSLLGAGGITGELFF
TRBJ2-2	TRBV5-4	-	-	TGTGCCAGCAGCAAGACCAGAGACACCCGGGACCTGTTTTTT	CASSKTRDTRDLFF
TRBJ1-4	TRBV6-1	-	-	TGTGCCAACAGTCCAGTAAAAGGGCCGCCCGAAAAACTGTTTTTT	CANSPVKGPPEKLFF
TRBJ1-1	TRBV9	-	many	TGTGCCAGCAGCGCGTCAGGGATGAACACTGAAGCTTTCTTT	CASSASGMNTEAFF
TRBJ1-1	TRBV29-1	-	many	TGCAGCGTTGTGGAGGGGGGGAGCACTGAAGCTTTCTTT	CSVVEGGSTEAFF
TRBJ2-7	TRBV6-2/TRBV6-3	-	-	TGTGCCAGCAATCCCAGTTCAAGGGTGTACTACGAGCAGTACTTC	CASNPSSRVYYEQYF
TRBJ2-7	TRBV27	-	-	TGTGCCAGCAGTTTTTTTCGCGGACCTTACGAGCAGTACTTC	CASSFFRGPYEQYF
TRBJ2-5	TRBV5-6	-	many	TGTGCCAGCAGCCCGGGACTGAAACAAGAGACCCAGTACTTC	CASSPGLKQETQYF
TRBJ1-5	TRBV28	-	-	TGTGCCAGCAGTCCCGACCCTCCGGGGGTCAATCAGCCCCAGCATTTT	CASSPDPPGVNQPQHF
TRBJ1-1	TRBV7-9	-	many	TGTGCCAGCAGCGTAATTTATGGAGGGGGTACTGAAGCTTTCTTT	CASSVIYGGGTEAFF
TRBJ2-7	TRBV19	-	-	TGTGCCAGTACCCCGAACGGTGGGTTCTACTCCTACGAGCAGTACTTC	CASTPNGGFYSYEQYF
TRBJ1-1	TRBV6-2/TRBV6-3	-	-	TGTACCAGCAGCGTTACTCAGATGAACACTGAAGCTTTCTTT	CTSSVTQMNTEAFF